Below are 4 T cell receptor beta chains sequenced from a single sample in a study of T-cell reconstitution after alpha-beta-depleted transplantation in children (TCRdb year 2016). The library was prepared using PCR. This sample was sequenced with an Illumina HiSeq 2500. Molecular barcoding was employed in the preparation of TCR libraries, with unique molecular identifiers being used to normalize TCRbeta repertoire quantification. TCRdb cleaned the public reads at Q25 with fastp, built clones with MiXCR and kept in-frame beta chains. Duplicate CDR3 protein sequences are folded into a single record with the most common DNA and genes. This sample has some 250,000 distinct CDR3 sequences in its table, and around 13% of those were observed once. The top ten constitute about 2.6% of the sample. Source: PBMCs from the stem cell graft donor, taken from the stem cell graft. The source is a human donor who donated a stem cell graft to a child with acute lymphoblastic leukemia.

The chain links TRBV2 to TRBJ2-7; D remains ambiguous. V lost 4 bases and J 5 bases, leaving 3 bases between the germline ends. The CDR3 consists of 10 residues. Germline loops: CDR1 SNHLY, CDR2 FYNNEI. CDR3 in amino acids: CASSGNEQYF. CDR3 sequence (DNA): TGTGCCAGCAGTGGGAACGAGCAGTACTTC.

This clonotype has ten or more counts. The chain couples TRBV10-2 to TRBJ2-7; D gene unclear. The CDR3 runs to 12 residues. CDR1 and CDR2 (germline): WSHSY, SAAADI. V shed 6 bases and J shed 2 bases, with 8 bases lying between them. The CDR3 nucleotides are TGCGCCAGCAGGACTGGGACCTACGAGCAGTACTTC. The encoded protein is CASRTGTYEQYF.

This rearrangement joins TRBV5-4 to TRBJ2-7; D possibly corresponds to TRBD1 (5 bases). The V gene's germline CDR1 is SGHNT and CDR2 YYREEE (reference sequence). V gave up 4 bases and J gave up 5 bases, with 16 bases separating them. The CDR3 covers 14 residues. Here the CDR3 DNA reads TGTGCCAGCAGCGGCGCAGGGTACTCTGACGAGCAGTACTTC. Its protein product is CASSGAGYSDEQYF.

The chain has TRBV20-1 and TRBJ1-1, with D perhaps matching TRBD1 (5 bases). The ends were cut back, 1 base at V and 2 bases at J, with 14 bases in the middle. Germline V lookup: CDR1 DFQATT, CDR2 SNEGSKA (reference sequence). CDR3 size: 15 residues. The CDR3: CSARVGGTPNTEAFF. In nucleotides, the CDR3 is TGCAGTGCTAGAGTGGGGGGAACCCCTAACACTGAAGCTTTCTTT.